This T cell receptor beta chain is drawn from a study of cytomegalovirus exposure and HLA in healthy donors. Whole-study findings and limits: Researchers reported in a later analysis that common viral pathogens appeared linked to several top clusters.

Primers included in the PCR were 60 Vbeta and 13 Jbeta primers. Assay used: immunoSEQ multiplex PCR; TCRdb lists only in-frame clones, some missing. The sample shows about 130,000 clones, and about 0.93% sits with its ten largest clones. About this clone itself: Its target is not known. Likely a read error: the CDR3 ends without its conserved phenylalanine or tryptophan.

The TCR originated in a man between 18 and 29 years old in good health and CMV-seronegative. Material for sequencing was PBMCs.

The CDR3 DNA follows: TGCGCCAGCAGCCAAGACGGAACAGCCTCCGGCTACGAGCAGTACCTC. This sequence encodes CASSQDGTASGYEQYL. This chain joins TRBV4-1 and TRBJ2-7; D is unresolved. CDR3 length equals 16 residues. CDR1 is MGHRA, CDR2 YSYEKL, per germline. Between the trimmed V and J ends, which lost 0 bases and 3 bases, there was a span of 15 bases.